The next 21 T cell receptor beta chains were all read from a single sample in a study of T cell responses to AZD1222 COVID-19 vaccine. Here immunoSEQ multiplex PCR was the method, and the copy in TCRdb shows in-frame clones only, minus some. Here the sample spans around 110,000 clones, around 94% being singletons. The sample here was peripheral blood, taken on day 0 of AZD1222 vaccination. The source is an adult in good health.

This clone was seen a single time. The chain combines TRBV7-6 with TRBJ2-7; tentative D call: TRBD2 (6 bases). V was clipped by 4 bases and J by 7 bases, with 20 bases between them. Per germline, CDR1 SGHVS and CDR2 FNYEAQ. The CDR3 consists of 15 residues. Here the CDR3 DNA reads TGTGCCAGCAGCTCTAGTGGGGACTTGAATGGGGAGCAGTACTTC. It translates to CASSSSGDLNGEQYF.

The V and J genes are TRBV10-2 and TRBJ1-4; possibly TRBD1 for D (5 bases). Germline assignment: CDR1 WSHSY and CDR2 SAAADI. Trimming took 8 bases from V and 6 from J, leaving 22 bases between them. This CDR3 is 16 amino acids long. CDR3 nucleotide sequence: TGCGCCAGCTCCACCTTACCGGGACCCTCCGATGAAAAACTGTTTTTT. Translating gives CASSTLPGPSDEKLFF.

The genes are TRBV19 and TRBJ2-5, with D maybe TRBD1 (6 bases). CDR1 and CDR2 from the germline V gene are LNHDA and SQIVND (reference sequence). Trimming left V 4 bases short and J 5 bases short, with 23 bases between. The CDR3 loop spans 17 amino acids. In nucleotides, the CDR3 is TGTGCCAGTAGTAATCAGGGGATGAAGGTTCGGCGGGAGACCCAGTACTTC. Amino acids: CASSNQGMKVRRETQYF.

The rearrangement joins TRBV11-3 to TRBJ2-1, with a tentative D call TRBD2 (6 bases). The length of the CDR3 is 14 residues. Trimming stripped 3 bases from V and 3 bases from J, with 9 bases between. The germline V gene encodes CDR1 SGHNT and CDR2 YENEEA. The CDR3 loop reads CASSLEGLYNEQFF. In DNA, the CDR3 is TGTGCCAGCAGCTTGGAGGGACTCTACAATGAGCAGTTCTTC.

The chain links TRBV19 to TRBJ1-5; tentatively, D is TRBD1 (5 bases). The CDR3 length is 16 residues. CDR1 and CDR2 (germline): LNHDA, SQIVND (reference sequence). With 2 bases removed from V and 4 bases from J, the gap between germline ends came to 15 bases. The CDR3 sequence: CASSIQGGAKNQPQHF. CDR3 in DNA: TGTGCCAGTAGTATACAGGGAGGCGCTAAGAATCAGCCCCAGCATTTT.

The chain uses TRBV5-1 and TRBJ2-1, with 11 bases identical to TRBD2. This CDR3 has 15 residues. Germline values: CDR1 SGHRS, CDR2 YFSETQ. J lost 5 bases, V lost 4 bases, and 5 bases had no gene match. CDR3 amino acids: CASSPGTSGNNEQFF. The CDR3 DNA follows: TGCGCCAGCAGCCCCGGGACTAGCGGAAACAATGAGCAGTTCTTC.

Only one count was recorded for this clone. This rearrangement joins TRBV18 to TRBJ1-5, with D unclear. The V gene's germline CDR1 is KGHSH and CDR2 LQKENI. The CDR3 is 16 residues long. The ends were cut back, 4 bases at V and 2 bases at J, with 15 bases in the middle. The DNA of the CDR3 is TGTGCCAGCTCACTTAGCGACCCGCTCGGCAATCAGCCCCAGCATTTT. Translation: CASSLSDPLGNQPQHF.

The chain has TRBV5-1 and TRBJ1-6; TRBD1 agrees at 8 bases. The CDR3 spans 14 residues. In germline, CDR1 is SGHRS, CDR2 YFSETQ. Losses at the gene ends were 0 bases for V and 10 bases for J; bases not matched to a gene: 3. The CDR3: CASSLAGGWSPLHF. The CDR3 nucleotides read TGCGCCAGCAGCTTGGCAGGGGGCTGGTCACCCCTCCACTTT.

The gene calls are TRBV28 and TRBJ1-1, with D uncertain. The length of the CDR3 is 13 residues. Trimming took 8 bases from V and 4 from J, leaving 14 bases between them. Germline V CDR1 and CDR2: MDHEN, SYDVKM. CDR3 DNA sequence: TGTGCCAGCCGGGATTTTCGCCGCACTGAAGCTTTCTTT. This translates into CASRDFRRTEAFF.

V usage is TRBV27 and J usage is TRBJ2-5; a possible D gene is TRBD2 (6 bases). The CDR3 runs 14 residues. Trimming left V 5 bases short and J 2 bases short, with 12 bases between. CDR1 and CDR2 (germline): MNHEY, SMNVEV (reference sequence). CDR3 residues: CASSPRDLQETQYF. CDR3 bases: TGTGCCAGCAGTCCCCGGGACTTACAAGAGACCCAGTACTTC.

This chain uses TRBV9 with TRBJ1-6; D unresolved. The CDR3 loop spans 14 amino acids. Germline-derived CDR1 and CDR2 are SGDLS and YYNGEE. Trimming stripped 0 bases from V and 7 bases from J, with 8 bases between. DNA for the CDR3: TGTGCCAGCAGCGTAGGACGGACGAATTCACCCCTCCACTTT. The encoded protein is CASSVGRTNSPLHF.

This rearrangement joins TRBV6-5 to TRBJ2-7, with 9 bases fitting TRBD1. The J segment lost 4 bases and the V segment lost 5 bases, leaving 6 bases of the junction unmatched. The CDR3 sequence is 14 residues long. The V gene's germline CDR1 is MNHEY and CDR2 SVGAGI. In nucleotides, the CDR3 is TGTGCCAGCAGTCCCGGGACAGGGTCGTACGAGCAGTACTTC. It translates to CASSPGTGSYEQYF.

The chain has TRBV11-2 and TRBJ2-1, with TRBD1 matching over 8 bases. After removal of 5 bases from V and 0 bases from J, the junction contained 6 bases not matched to a gene. This CDR3 spans 16 amino acids. Germline CDR1 and CDR2: SGHAT and FQNNGV. The CDR3 DNA is TGTGCCAGCAGCCACGGGACAGGATTCTCCTACAATGAGCAGTTCTTC. The encoded protein is CASSHGTGFSYNEQFF.

The chain has TRBV9 and TRBJ2-1; tentatively, D is TRBD1 (6 bases). Trimming stripped 3 bases from V and 7 bases from J, with 20 bases between. The CDR3 runs 16 residues. Germline V CDR1 and CDR2: SGDLS, YYNGEE. The CDR3 reads CASSALGGGYGNEQFF. In nucleotides, the CDR3 is TGTGCCAGCAGCGCCCTTGGGGGCGGATACGGGAATGAGCAGTTCTTC.

V usage is TRBV28 and J usage is TRBJ1-2; D call uncertain. Trimming took 3 bases from V and 6 from J, leaving 14 bases between them. The CDR3 totals 14 residues. In germline, CDR1 is MDHEN, CDR2 SYDVKM. As DNA, the CDR3 is TGTGCCAGCAGTTTTTCGGGGTCTCAGCATGGCTACACCTTC. This encodes CASSFSGSQHGYTF.

The V call is TRBV7-9, the J call TRBJ1-5; D remains unclear. The CDR3 has 15 residues. Germline CDR1 reads SEHNR; CDR2 reads FQNEAQ (reference sequence). V was shortened by 1 base and J by 0 bases, with 7 bases between the two germline ends. The CDR3 loop is CASSLGQNSNQPQHF. The DNA for the CDR3 is TGTGCCAGCAGCTTAGGTCAGAATAGCAATCAGCCCCAGCATTTT.

The chain uses TRBV28 and TRBJ1-4; TRBD1 agrees at 7 bases. CDR3 length equals 15 residues. Germline CDR1 and CDR2: MDHEN and SYDVKM. J lost 4 bases, V lost 8 bases, and 10 bases had no gene match. This CDR3 reads CASGRQGQSNEKLFF. CDR3 nucleotides: TGTGCCAGCGGCAGGCAGGGACAGAGTAATGAAAAACTGTTTTTT.

This clone appeared a single time. J is TRBJ2-1 and V is TRBV27; TRBD2 is a possible D gene (6 bases). Germline V gene data show CDR1 as MNHEY and CDR2 as SMNVEV (reference sequence). This CDR3 region has 13 residues. Between the trimmed V and J ends, which lost 6 bases and 6 bases, there was a span of 12 bases. The chain's CDR3 is CASRPGTFNEQFF. CDR3 DNA: TGTGCCAGCAGACCTGGGACTTTCAATGAGCAGTTCTTC.

The chain joins TRBV30 to TRBJ1-1; no clear D. The CDR3 spans 12 residues. Germline V gene sequence: CDR1 GTSNPN, CDR2 SVGIG (reference sequence). V was pared by 5 bases and J by 1 base, with 8 bases between. CDR3 bases: TGTGCCTGGGGGGATGGGAACACTGAAGCTTTCTTT. It translates to CAWGDGNTEAFF.

The CDR3 reads CASSTDRGNQPQHF. The CDR3 region has the DNA TGTGCCAGTAGTACGGACAGGGGCAATCAGCCCCAGCATTTT. The gene calls are TRBV19 and TRBJ1-5; 8 bases map to TRBD1. Germline-derived CDR1 and CDR2 are LNHDA and SQIVND (reference sequence). The CDR3 totals 14 residues. Unmatched junction bases numbered 1, after V lost 4 bases and J lost 2 bases.

The chain carries TRBV28 and TRBJ2-7; the D is unclear. Germline CDR1 and CDR2: MDHEN and SYDVKM. The CDR3 runs 16 residues. The V end was cut by 1 base, the J end by 0 bases, with 13 bases between. CDR3: CASSLSTPRYSYEQYF. The CDR3, as DNA: TGTGCCAGCAGTTTATCCACGCCACGATACTCCTACGAGCAGTACTTC.